This T cell receptor beta chain appears in the sequencing data of a study of T cells in Graves' hyperthyroidism and ophthalmopathy. Study-wide findings and caveats: Blood also held most thyroid clonotypes expanded beyond 0.001. Stable hyperthyroidism and ophthalmopathy were separated using 13 V-J signatures.

Amplified TCR beta CDR3 regions derived from RNA transcripts. The primer set for the first-round RT-PCR of the TCR CDR3 was HTBI. A single record per CDR3 protein comes from TCRdb applying MiXCR to the multiplex PCR reads. The table includes roughly 400,000 distinct CDR3 sequences, roughly 14% detected once. Per the germline V gene, CDR1 is MNHEY and CDR2 is SVGEGT. The CDR3 extends over 16 amino acids. V lost 5 bases, J lost 0 bases, and 7 bases stayed unmatched. Uncontrolled infection, other autoimmune disease, pregnancy or lactation barred patients from enrollment. From 10 ml of fresh peripheral blood, PBMCs were isolated. This clonotype has ten or more counts. The antigen remains unidentified.

The chain joins TRBV6-2 or TRBV6-3 to TRBJ2-1; 7 positions agree with TRBD2. This receptor was taken from a woman aged 18-30 years with Graves' hyperthyroidism that later progressed to Graves' ophthalmopathy. Sequencing was done on a sample of blood. CDR3: CASSLLAEGSYNEQFF. CDR3 DNA: TGTGCCAGCAGTCTCCTAGCGGAGGGCTCCTACAATGAGCAGTTCTTC.